This TCR beta chain was obtained from a study of cytomegalovirus exposure and HLA in healthy donors. Overall study results and limits: Most TCR beta V segments were productive about 87% or about 30% of the time in an earlier analysis.

This CDR3 has 18 residues. In germline, CDR1 is SGHDT, CDR2 YYEEEE. The trim removed 4 bases at V and 4 bases at J, leaving 15 bases unmatched. About this clone: Its specificity is unknown.

PCR used 60 Vbeta primers and 13 Jbeta primers. Assay: immunoSEQ multiplex PCR; the TCRdb copy retains only in-frame clones and omits some. This sample's table reports 200,000 or so clones. V gene TRBV5-6 combines with J gene TRBJ2-2; 8 nucleotides agree with TRBD1. Sequencing was performed on PBMCs. This clonotype originated in a girl aged 2-10 years in good health and CMV-seropositive. The CDR3 sequence: CASSGGQGYGSVTGELFF. CDR3 nucleotides: TGTGCCAGCAGCGGCGGACAGGGATACGGGAGTGTCACCGGGGAGCTGTTTTTT. The full variable domain, completed using reference TRBV5-6 and TRBJ2-2, is DAGVTQSPTHLIKTRGQQVTLRCSPKSGHDTVSWYQQALGQGPQFIFQYYEEEERQRGNFPDRFSGHQFPNYSSELNVNALLLGDSALYLCASSGGQGYGSVTGELFFGEGSRLTVL.